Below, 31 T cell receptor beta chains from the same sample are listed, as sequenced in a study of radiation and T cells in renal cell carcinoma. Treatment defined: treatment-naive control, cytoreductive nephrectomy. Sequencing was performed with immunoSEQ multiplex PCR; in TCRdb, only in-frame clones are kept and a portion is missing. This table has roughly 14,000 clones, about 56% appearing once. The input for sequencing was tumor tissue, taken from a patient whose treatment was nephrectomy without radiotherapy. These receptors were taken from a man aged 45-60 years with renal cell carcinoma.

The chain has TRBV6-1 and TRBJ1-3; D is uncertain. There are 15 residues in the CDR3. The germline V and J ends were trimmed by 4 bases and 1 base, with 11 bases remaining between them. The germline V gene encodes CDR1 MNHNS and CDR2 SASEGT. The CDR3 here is CASSGTSQSGNTIYF. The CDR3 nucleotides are TGTGCCAGCAGTGGGACTTCCCAATCTGGAAACACCATATATTTT.

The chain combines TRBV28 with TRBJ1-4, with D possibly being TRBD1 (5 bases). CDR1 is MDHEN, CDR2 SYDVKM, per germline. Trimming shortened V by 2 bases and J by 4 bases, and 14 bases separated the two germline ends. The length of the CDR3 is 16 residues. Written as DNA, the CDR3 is TGTGCCAGCAGTTTAGTAGGGACCGAAAATAATGAAAAACTGTTTTTT. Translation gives CASSLVGTENNEKLFF.

The CDR3 region has the DNA TGTGCCAGCTTGTCGGCGAGCAATGAGCAGTTCTTC. Translated: CASLSASNEQFF. The chain recombines TRBV6-5 with TRBJ2-1; D ambiguous. Per germline, CDR1 MNHEY and CDR2 SVGAGI. The CDR3 covers 12 residues. The V and J ends lost 8 bases and 6 bases respectively, with 11 bases between them.

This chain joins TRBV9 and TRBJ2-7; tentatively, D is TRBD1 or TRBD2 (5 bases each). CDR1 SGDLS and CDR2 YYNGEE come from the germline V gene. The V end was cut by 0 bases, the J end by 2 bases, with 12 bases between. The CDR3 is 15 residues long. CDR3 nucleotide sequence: TGTGCCAGCAGCGTAGGCGACGGGGCAGCCTACGAGCAGTACTTC. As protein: CASSVGDGAAYEQYF.

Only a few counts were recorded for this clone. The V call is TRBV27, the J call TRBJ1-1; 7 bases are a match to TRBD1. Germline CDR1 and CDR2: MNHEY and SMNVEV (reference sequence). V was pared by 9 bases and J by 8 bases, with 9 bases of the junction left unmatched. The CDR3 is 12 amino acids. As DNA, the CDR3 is TGTGCCAGTGGAGACAGGGTAAGCGAAGCTTTCTTT. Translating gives CASGDRVSEAFF.

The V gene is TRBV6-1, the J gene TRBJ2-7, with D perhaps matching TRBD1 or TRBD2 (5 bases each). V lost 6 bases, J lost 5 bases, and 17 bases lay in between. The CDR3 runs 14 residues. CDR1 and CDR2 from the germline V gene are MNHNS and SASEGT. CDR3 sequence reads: CASSGRGPFDEQYF. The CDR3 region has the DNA TGTGCCAGCAGCGGCCGGGGCCCTTTCGACGAGCAGTACTTC.

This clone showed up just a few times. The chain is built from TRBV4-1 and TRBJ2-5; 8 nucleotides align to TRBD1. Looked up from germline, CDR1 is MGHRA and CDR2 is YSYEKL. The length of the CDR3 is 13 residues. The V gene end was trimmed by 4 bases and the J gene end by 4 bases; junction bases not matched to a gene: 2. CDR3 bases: TGCGCCAGCAGCCGAGGGACAGGAGAGACCCAGTACTTC. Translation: CASSRGTGETQYF.

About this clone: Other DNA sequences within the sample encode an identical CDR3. The CDR3 region has the DNA TGTGCCAGCAGCGTGGCCGGGACAGCCTCCTACGAGCAGTACTTC. Protein sequence: CASSVAGTASYEQYF. The chain recombines TRBV9 with TRBJ2-7; 7 positions agree with TRBD1. V was pared by 2 bases and J by 0 bases, with 5 bases of the junction left unmatched. The CDR3 runs to 15 residues. Germline-derived CDR1 and CDR2 are SGDLS and YYNGEE. Using reference TRBV9 and TRBJ2-7 for the parts outside the CDR3, the full variable domain is DSGVTQTPKHLITATGQRVTLRCSPRSGDLSVYWYQQSLDQGLQFLIQYYNGEERAKGNILERFSAQQFPDLHSELNLSSLELGDSALYFCASSVAGTASYEQYFGPGTRLTVT.

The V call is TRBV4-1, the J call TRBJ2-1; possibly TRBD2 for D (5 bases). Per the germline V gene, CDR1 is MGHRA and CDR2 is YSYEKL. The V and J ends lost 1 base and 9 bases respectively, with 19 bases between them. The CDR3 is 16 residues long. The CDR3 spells CASSQAGGGVIGEQFF. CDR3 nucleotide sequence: TGCGCCAGCAGCCAAGCCGGAGGCGGCGTAATAGGTGAGCAGTTCTTC.

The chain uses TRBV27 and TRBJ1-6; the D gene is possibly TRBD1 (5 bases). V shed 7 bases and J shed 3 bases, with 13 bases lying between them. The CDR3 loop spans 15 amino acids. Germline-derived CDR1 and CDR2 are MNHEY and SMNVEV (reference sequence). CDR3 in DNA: TGTGCCAGCACCTGGAACAGGAACTATAATTCACCCCTCCACTTT. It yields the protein CASTWNRNYNSPLHF.

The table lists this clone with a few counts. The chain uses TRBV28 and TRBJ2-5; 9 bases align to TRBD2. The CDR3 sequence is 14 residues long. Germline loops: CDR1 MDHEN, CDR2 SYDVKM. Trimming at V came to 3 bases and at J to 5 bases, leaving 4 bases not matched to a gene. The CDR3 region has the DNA TGTGCCAGCAGTTTTTTAGCGGGGGAGGAGACCCAGTACTTC. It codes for CASSFLAGEETQYF.

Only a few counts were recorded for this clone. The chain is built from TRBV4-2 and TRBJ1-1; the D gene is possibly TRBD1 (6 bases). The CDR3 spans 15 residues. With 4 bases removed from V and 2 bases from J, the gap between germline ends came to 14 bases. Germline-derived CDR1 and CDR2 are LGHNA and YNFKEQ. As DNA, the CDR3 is TGTGCCAGCAGCCTTCGCAGGGGACCCAACACTGAAGCTTTCTTT. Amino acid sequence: CASSLRRGPNTEAFF.

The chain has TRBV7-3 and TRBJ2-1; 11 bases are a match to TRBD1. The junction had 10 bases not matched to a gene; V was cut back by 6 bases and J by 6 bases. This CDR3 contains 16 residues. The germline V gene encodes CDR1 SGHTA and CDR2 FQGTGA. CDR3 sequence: CASSLWDRGTLNEQFF. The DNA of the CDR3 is TGTGCCAGCAGTCTGTGGGACAGGGGGACCCTCAATGAGCAGTTCTTC.

CDR3 in DNA: TGTGCCAGCAGCTTAAACCGCCCCAGTGGGGGGCCCTTCAATGAGCAGTTCTTC. The encoded protein is CASSLNRPSGGPFNEQFF. The chain combines TRBV5-6 with TRBJ2-1; possibly TRBD1 or TRBD2 for D (6 bases each). There are 18 residues in the CDR3. The V gene's germline CDR1 is SGHDT and CDR2 YYEEEE. V was shortened by 2 bases and J by 6 bases, with 24 bases between the two germline ends.

CDR3 DNA sequence: TGTGCCAGCAGCGCGTCGACTAGCGGGGGGACGGATACGCAGTATTTT. It encodes CASSASTSGGTDTQYF. This chain joins TRBV9 and TRBJ2-3, with 13 bases that match TRBD2. The CDR3 spans 16 residues. J lost 6 bases, V lost 3 bases, and 7 bases had no gene match. CDR1 SGDLS and CDR2 YYNGEE come from the germline V gene.

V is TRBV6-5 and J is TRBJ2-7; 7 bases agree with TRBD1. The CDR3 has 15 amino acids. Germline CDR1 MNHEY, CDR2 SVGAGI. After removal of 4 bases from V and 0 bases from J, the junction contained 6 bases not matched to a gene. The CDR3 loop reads CASSSDRIRSYEQYF. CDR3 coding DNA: TGTGCCAGCAGTTCGGACAGGATTCGCTCCTACGAGCAGTACTTC.

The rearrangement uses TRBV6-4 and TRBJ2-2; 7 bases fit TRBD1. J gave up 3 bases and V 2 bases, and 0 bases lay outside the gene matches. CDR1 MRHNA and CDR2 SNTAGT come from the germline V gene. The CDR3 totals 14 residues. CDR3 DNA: TGTGCCAGCAGTGACGGGACAGACACCGGGGAGCTGTTTTTT. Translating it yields CASSDGTDTGELFF.

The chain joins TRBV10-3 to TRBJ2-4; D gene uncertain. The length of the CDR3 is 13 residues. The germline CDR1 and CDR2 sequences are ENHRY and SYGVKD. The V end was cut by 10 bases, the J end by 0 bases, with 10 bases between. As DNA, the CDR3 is TGTGCCACCAGAACAGTAGCCAAAAACATTCAGTACTTC. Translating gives CATRTVAKNIQYF.

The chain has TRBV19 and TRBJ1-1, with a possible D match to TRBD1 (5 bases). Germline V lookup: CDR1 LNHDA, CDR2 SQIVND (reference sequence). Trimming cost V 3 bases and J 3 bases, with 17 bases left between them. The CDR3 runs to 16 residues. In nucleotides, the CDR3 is TGTGCCAGTAGTATTAAGTGGGAAGGGGAGGACACTGAAGCTTTCTTT. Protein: CASSIKWEGEDTEAFF.

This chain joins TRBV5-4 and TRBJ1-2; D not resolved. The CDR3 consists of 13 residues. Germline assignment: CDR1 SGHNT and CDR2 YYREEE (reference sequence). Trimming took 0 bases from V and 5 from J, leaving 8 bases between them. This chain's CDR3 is CASSLEVDYGYTF. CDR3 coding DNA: TGTGCCAGCAGCTTGGAGGTGGATTATGGCTACACCTTC.

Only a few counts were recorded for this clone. CDR3 sequence (DNA): TGTGCCACCCAAAGGCGAGAGGATAGCAATCAGCCCCAGCATTTT. Encoded protein: CATQRREDSNQPQHF. The chain employs TRBV2 and TRBJ1-5; no definite D call. V dropped 10 bases and J dropped 0 bases, with 16 bases sitting between them. This CDR3 is 15 amino acids long. The V gene's germline CDR1 is SNHLY and CDR2 FYNNEI.

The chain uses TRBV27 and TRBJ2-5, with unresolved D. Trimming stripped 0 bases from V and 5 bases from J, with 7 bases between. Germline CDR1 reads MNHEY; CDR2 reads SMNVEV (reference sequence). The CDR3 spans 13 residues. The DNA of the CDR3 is TGTGCCAGCAGTTTATCGGGTACGGAGACCCAGTACTTC. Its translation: CASSLSGTETQYF.

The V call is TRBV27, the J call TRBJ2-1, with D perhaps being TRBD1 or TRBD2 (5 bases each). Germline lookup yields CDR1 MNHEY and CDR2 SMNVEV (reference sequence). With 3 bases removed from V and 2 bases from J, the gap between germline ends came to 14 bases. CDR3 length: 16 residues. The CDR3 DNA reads TGTGCCAGCAGTTTGATTTTGGGGGAGACCTACAATGAGCAGTTCTTC. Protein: CASSLILGETYNEQFF.

This chain's CDR3 is CASSLGSSGGRDTQYF. The CDR3 DNA reads as TGCGCCAGCAGCTTGGGTTCTAGCGGGGGGAGAGATACGCAGTATTTT. The chain carries TRBV5-1 and TRBJ2-3, with TRBD2 matching 11 bases. J was trimmed by 5 bases and V by 0 bases; bases with no gene match: 5. The CDR3 length is 16 residues. From germline, CDR1 is SGHRS and CDR2 YFSETQ.

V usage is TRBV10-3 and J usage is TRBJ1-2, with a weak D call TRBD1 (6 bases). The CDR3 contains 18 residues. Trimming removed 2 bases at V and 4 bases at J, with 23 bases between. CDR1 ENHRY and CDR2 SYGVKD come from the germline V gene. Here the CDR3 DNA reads TGTGCCATCAGTGAGATGACAGGACGGGGGAACTCAGGCTATGGCTACACCTTC. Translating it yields CAISEMTGRGNSGYGYTF.

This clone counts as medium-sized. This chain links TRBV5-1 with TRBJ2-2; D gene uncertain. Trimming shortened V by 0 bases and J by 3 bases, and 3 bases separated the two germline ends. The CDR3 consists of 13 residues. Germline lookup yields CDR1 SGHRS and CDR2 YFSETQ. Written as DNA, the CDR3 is TGCGCCAGCAGCTTGGATGACACCGGGGAGCTGTTTTTT. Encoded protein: CASSLDDTGELFF.

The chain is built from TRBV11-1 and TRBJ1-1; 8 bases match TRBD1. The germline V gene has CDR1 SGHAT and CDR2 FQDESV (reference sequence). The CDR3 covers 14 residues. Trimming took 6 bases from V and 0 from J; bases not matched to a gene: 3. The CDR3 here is CASRSDRVNTEAFF. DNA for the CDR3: TGTGCCAGCAGATCGGACAGGGTGAACACTGAAGCTTTCTTT.

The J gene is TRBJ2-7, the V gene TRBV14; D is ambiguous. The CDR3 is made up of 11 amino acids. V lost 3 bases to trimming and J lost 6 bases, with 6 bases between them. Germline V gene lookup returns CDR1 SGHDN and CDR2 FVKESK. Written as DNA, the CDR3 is TGTGCCAGCAGCCACGGGTCCGAGCAGTACTTC. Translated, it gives CASSHGSEQYF.

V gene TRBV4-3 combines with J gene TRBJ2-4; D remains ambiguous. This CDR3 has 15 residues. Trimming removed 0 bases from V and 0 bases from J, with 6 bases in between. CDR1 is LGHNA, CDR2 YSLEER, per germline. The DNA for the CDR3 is TGCGCCAGCAGCCAAGACCCTTTAGCCAAAAACATTCAGTACTTC. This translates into CASSQDPLAKNIQYF.

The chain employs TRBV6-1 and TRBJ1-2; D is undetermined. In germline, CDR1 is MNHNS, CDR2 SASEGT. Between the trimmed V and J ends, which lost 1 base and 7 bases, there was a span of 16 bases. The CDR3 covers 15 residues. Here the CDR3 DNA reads TGTGCCAGCAGTGAAGAGGTCGGCCTGTTCTCTGGCTACACCTTC. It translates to CASSEEVGLFSGYTF.

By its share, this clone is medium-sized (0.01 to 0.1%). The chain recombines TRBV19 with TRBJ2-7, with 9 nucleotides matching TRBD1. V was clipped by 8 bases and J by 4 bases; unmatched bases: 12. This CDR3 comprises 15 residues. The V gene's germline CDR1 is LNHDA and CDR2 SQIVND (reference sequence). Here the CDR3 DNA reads TGTGCCAGTCGATATGCCGGGACAGGGAATTACGAGCAGTACTTC. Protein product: CASRYAGTGNYEQYF.